These T cell receptor beta chains were read from a single sample in a study of blood T cell dynamics during melanoma immunotherapy. Assay: immunoSEQ multiplex PCR; the TCRdb copy retains only in-frame clones and omits some. The repertoire includes some 13,000 clones, under 95% of them detected once, and approximately 0.2% sits in the top ten. The sample in question was effector memory CD8+ T cells from blood, obtained from a patient treated with checkpoint blockade. The receptors derive from a human donor with melanoma. CDR3s include the opening cysteine and the closing phenylalanine or tryptophan. A D gene is named only where the DNA matches it firmly. Clone size appears in some rows only: once, few, many, or a class for an expanded clone.

d_gene,j_gene,v_gene,abundance,CDR3nt,CDR3aa
TRBD2,TRBJ2-5,TRBV27,NA,TGTGCCAGCAGTTTGGGACTAGCGGGGTCCGGGGCCCAGTACTTC,CASSLGLAGSGAQYF
TRBD2,TRBJ2-7,TRBV6-5,NA,TGTGCCAGCAGCGCCGGACTAGCGGGACCCTACGAGCAGTACTTC,CASSAGLAGPYEQYF
NA,TRBJ2-7,TRBV18,NA,TGTGCCAGCTCACCATCAGGCTTCTCCTACGAGCAGTACTTC,CASSPSGFSYEQYF
NA,TRBJ1-2,TRBV28,NA,TGTGCCAGCAGTCCCCGGGGAGTTAACTATGGCTACACCTTC,CASSPRGVNYGYTF
NA,TRBJ2-1,TRBV5-1,NA,TGCGCCAGCAGCGGGCCCCGGGCGCAGTTCTTC,CASSGPRAQFF
TRBD1,TRBJ2-1,TRBV27,NA,TGTGCCAGCAGTTTGACAGGGGGAGTCTACAATGAGCAGTTCTTC,CASSLTGGVYNEQFF
NA,TRBJ1-1,TRBV19,NA,TGTGCCAGTAGTTGGGGACCACCGAACACTGAAGCTTTCTTT,CASSWGPPNTEAFF
TRBD1,TRBJ1-1,TRBV29-1,NA,TGCAGCGCGCGGACAGGGGGCACTGAAGCTTTCTTT,CSARTGGTEAFF
NA,TRBJ2-1,TRBV4-1,once,TGCGCCAGCAGCCAAGACCAGAAAATCTCCTACAATGAGCAGTTCTTC,CASSQDQKISYNEQFF
NA,TRBJ2-5,TRBV7-9,once,TGTGCCAGCAGCTTAATCAGGGGGGAGAACCAGTACTTC,CASSLIRGENQYF
TRBD1,TRBJ1-6,TRBV27,NA,TGTGCCAGCAGTTCCCCGACAGGGGGGTCTTCACCCCTCCACTTT,CASSSPTGGSSPLHF
TRBD2,TRBJ2-1,TRBV9,NA,TGTGCCAGCAGCCTGAGGTGGTTAGCGGGAGTTGATGAGCAGTTCTTC,CASSLRWLAGVDEQFF
NA,TRBJ2-1,TRBV7-8,NA,TGTGCCAGCAGCTCGAACTTAGGCTACAATGAGCAGTTCTTC,CASSSNLGYNEQFF
NA,TRBJ2-7,TRBV21-1,NA,TGTGCCAGCAGCAAACCTCAGCGGGAGGCCTCTGGCAGCCCCTACGAGCAGTACTTC,CASSKPQREASGSPYEQYF
NA,TRBJ1-1,TRBV5-4,once,TGTGCCAGCGGTGACGGGGGGGAGCGCACTGAAGCTTTCTTT,CASGDGGERTEAFF
NA,TRBJ1-1,TRBV19,few,TGTGCCAGCTCCTGGGCCGGGAACACTGAAGCTTTCTTT,CASSWAGNTEAFF
NA,TRBJ2-7,TRBV10-1,NA,TGCGCCAGCAGTGAGTTTTCTACCAGGGCCTCGCCCCCCTACGAGCAGTACTTC,CASSEFSTRASPPYEQYF
TRBD1,TRBJ1-2,TRBV7-8,NA,TGTGCCAGCAGCACAACCCCAGGGGGCCCCTATGGCTACACCTTC,CASSTTPGGPYGYTF
TRBD1,TRBJ2-1,TRBV14,NA,TGTGCCAGCAGCCAAACAGGGGCCAACTACAATGAGCAGTTCTTC,CASSQTGANYNEQFF
NA,TRBJ2-3,TRBV14,NA,TGTGCCAGCAGCCAAGGACTCTCAGACACAGATACGCAGTATTTT,CASSQGLSDTDTQYF
NA,TRBJ2-1,TRBV4-1,NA,TGCGCCAGCAGCCAAGCCGGTCTAGCGAGCCCCAATGAGCAGTTCTTC,CASSQAGLASPNEQFF
NA,TRBJ1-2,TRBV28,NA,TGTGCCAGCCGAGCACGGGGGGGGCCCGGAAGGAGGAACTATGGCTACACCTTC,CASRARGGPGRRNYGYTF
TRBD2,TRBJ2-1,TRBV28,NA,TGTGCCAGCAGTTTCCCCTTAGCGGGATACAATGAGCAGTTCTTC,CASSFPLAGYNEQFF
TRBD1,TRBJ2-7,TRBV27,NA,TGTGCCAGCAGCCTAATACCGACAGGGGGCTCCAACGAGCAGTACTTC,CASSLIPTGGSNEQYF
NA,TRBJ2-3,TRBV9,NA,TGTGCCAGCAGCGTAGGGGGCAGGGGGGCAGATACGCAGTATTTT,CASSVGGRGADTQYF
NA,TRBJ2-1,TRBV7-8,NA,TGTGCCAGCAGCCGTCAAAGGGCGGACGTCTACAATGAGCAGTTCTTC,CASSRQRADVYNEQFF
TRBD2,TRBJ2-7,TRBV7-9,NA,TGTGCCAGCAGCTTACCTAGCGGGAACGAGCAGTACTTC,CASSLPSGNEQYF
NA,TRBJ1-3,TRBV14,NA,TGTGCCAGCAGCCTCCCTGACTCTGGAAACACCATATATTTT,CASSLPDSGNTIYF
TRBD1,TRBJ1-1,TRBV11-2,NA,TGTGCCAGCAGCTTAGGCCCGGGACAGCTAAAAGCTTTCTTT,CASSLGPGQLKAFF
NA,TRBJ1-2,TRBV27,NA,TGTGCCAGCAGTTTACGATACCCGAGGGACTATGGCTACACCTTC,CASSLRYPRDYGYTF
NA,TRBJ2-1,TRBV7-8,NA,TGTGCCAGCAGCGAGGGCGGGGCCTACAATGAGCAGTTCTTC,CASSEGGAYNEQFF
TRBD2,TRBJ2-7,TRBV9,NA,TGTGCCAGCAGCGTAGGTCAGGGAGGGAGGTACGAGCAGTACTTC,CASSVGQGGRYEQYF
TRBD1,TRBJ1-4,TRBV30,NA,TGTGCCTGGAATACAGGGGCAACTAATGAAAAACTGTTTTTT,CAWNTGATNEKLFF
NA,TRBJ1-5,TRBV9,NA,TGTGCCAGCAGCGTAGCTGGGGTCAGCAATCAGCCCCAGCATTTT,CASSVAGVSNQPQHF
NA,TRBJ2-7,TRBV28,NA,TGTGCCAGCAGTTCGGACCTTTCCTCCTACGAGCAGTACTTC,CASSSDLSSYEQYF
NA,TRBJ1-1,TRBV7-9,NA,TGTGCCAGCAGCCCAGGCCCCCGAGGGGCTTTCTTT,CASSPGPRGAFF